The rows below give T cell receptor beta chains drawn from one sample of a study of blood T cells in healthy people across ages. TCRdb recomputed calls from the 5' RACE reads with MiXCR, one row per CDR3 protein. Among around 780,000 distinct CDR3 sequences, under 30% were seen once, and the ten largest hold around 2.9%. In addition, the sample was reused for a study of T cells of mothers and their children.

Input material: blood. The receptors derive from a boy aged 5-17 years in good health. The CDR3 runs from the conserved cysteine through the conserved F or W. A D gene is named only where the DNA matches it firmly. Rows may omit the clone size; those that give it use once, few, many or a size class.

clone_size: -; j_call: TRBJ1-2; cdr3_length: 14; d_call: TRBD1; v_call: TRBV28; cdr3_aa: CASSSPGQGQGYTF; cdr3_nt: TGTGCCAGCAGTTCGCCGGGACAGGGGCAGGGCTACACCTTC
clone_size: few; j_call: TRBJ2-2; cdr3_length: 16; d_call: -; v_call: TRBV6-6; cdr3_aa: CASSRGTPANTGELFF; cdr3_nt: TGTGCCAGCAGTCGTGGGACACCCGCGAACACCGGGGAGCTGTTTTTT
clone_size: -; j_call: TRBJ1-4; cdr3_length: 15; d_call: -; v_call: TRBV24-1; cdr3_aa: CATSDFTTGEEKPFF; cdr3_nt: TGTGCCACCAGTGATTTTACAACAGGAGAAGAAAAACCGTTTTTT
clone_size: -; j_call: TRBJ1-2; cdr3_length: 14; d_call: -; v_call: TRBV7-2; cdr3_aa: CANSRRGQTYGYTF; cdr3_nt: TGTGCCAACAGTCGACGGGGACAAACCTATGGCTACACCTTC
clone_size: few; j_call: TRBJ2-5; cdr3_length: 13; d_call: -; v_call: TRBV7-9; cdr3_aa: CASSTLESTEQYF; cdr3_nt: TGTGCCAGCAGCACCCTGGAGAGCACTGAGCAGTACTTC
clone_size: -; j_call: TRBJ2-1; cdr3_length: 17; d_call: TRBD2; v_call: TRBV5-1; cdr3_aa: CASSPTGQRGGYNEQFF; cdr3_nt: TGCGCCAGCAGCCCGACCGGCCAGCGGGGGGGTTACAATGAGCAGTTCTTC
clone_size: -; j_call: TRBJ1-5; cdr3_length: 15; d_call: -; v_call: TRBV28; cdr3_aa: CASSPLGAGNQPQHF; cdr3_nt: TGTGCCAGCAGTCCCTTGGGGGCTGGAAATCAGCCCCAGCATTTT
clone_size: -; j_call: TRBJ1-4; cdr3_length: 13; d_call: -; v_call: TRBV7-9; cdr3_aa: CASSPDSGEKLFF; cdr3_nt: TGTGCCAGCAGCCCGGACTCAGGGGAAAAACTGTTTTTT
clone_size: -; j_call: TRBJ2-2; cdr3_length: 14; d_call: TRBD1; v_call: TRBV29-1; cdr3_aa: CSVEVGQGAGELFF; cdr3_nt: TGCAGCGTTGAAGTAGGACAGGGGGCCGGGGAGCTGTTTTTT
clone_size: -; j_call: TRBJ1-2; cdr3_length: 13; d_call: -; v_call: TRBV6-5; cdr3_aa: CASSYSGVWGYTF; cdr3_nt: TGTGCCAGCAGTTACTCGGGGGTCTGGGGCTACACCTTC
clone_size: few; j_call: TRBJ2-5; cdr3_length: 16; d_call: -; v_call: TRBV10-3; cdr3_aa: CAISDPPPDIQETQYF; cdr3_nt: TGTGCCATCAGTGACCCACCCCCCGACATCCAAGAGACCCAGTACTTC
clone_size: few; j_call: TRBJ1-2; cdr3_length: 14; d_call: -; v_call: TRBV5-5; cdr3_aa: CASTFPGGDYGYTF; cdr3_nt: TGTGCCAGCACCTTTCCGGGGGGCGACTATGGCTACACCTTC
clone_size: -; j_call: TRBJ1-3; cdr3_length: 15; d_call: -; v_call: TRBV7-9; cdr3_aa: CASMGATSSGNTIYF; cdr3_nt: TGCGCCAGCATGGGAGCGACCAGCTCTGGAAACACCATATATTTT
clone_size: few; j_call: TRBJ2-4; cdr3_length: 14; d_call: TRBD1; v_call: TRBV20-1; cdr3_aa: CSAKPGQGPNIQYF; cdr3_nt: TGCAGTGCGAAACCGGGACAGGGGCCAAACATTCAGTACTTC
clone_size: -; j_call: TRBJ2-3; cdr3_length: 14; d_call: -; v_call: TRBV5-1; cdr3_aa: CASSLGGYPHTQYF; cdr3_nt: TGCGCCAGCAGCTTGGGAGGATACCCACATACGCAGTATTTT
clone_size: few; j_call: TRBJ1-2; cdr3_length: 15; d_call: -; v_call: TRBV12-3/TRBV12-4; cdr3_aa: CASKPAFRGDYGYTF; cdr3_nt: TGTGCCAGCAAACCGGCCTTCAGGGGTGACTATGGCTACACCTTC
clone_size: -; j_call: TRBJ1-1; cdr3_length: 10; d_call: -; v_call: TRBV6-1; cdr3_aa: CATSFTEAFF; cdr3_nt: TGTGCCACTTCCTTCACCGAAGCTTTCTTT
clone_size: few; j_call: TRBJ2-3; cdr3_length: 13; d_call: TRBD2; v_call: TRBV29-1; cdr3_aa: CSVGTSVGNTQYF; cdr3_nt: TGCAGCGTGGGGACTAGCGTAGGAAATACGCAGTATTTT
clone_size: -; j_call: TRBJ2-1; cdr3_length: 15; d_call: -; v_call: TRBV6-2/TRBV6-3; cdr3_aa: CASTRGIYRHNEQFF; cdr3_nt: TGTGCCAGCACCCGGGGGATTTATAGGCACAATGAGCAGTTCTTC
clone_size: few; j_call: TRBJ2-7; cdr3_length: 13; d_call: TRBD1; v_call: TRBV29-1; cdr3_aa: CSVWGQGSYEQYF; cdr3_nt: TGCAGCGTTTGGGGACAGGGCTCCTACGAGCAGTACTTC
clone_size: few; j_call: TRBJ2-6; cdr3_length: 17; d_call: -; v_call: TRBV28; cdr3_aa: CASSFSGRTSGANVLTF; cdr3_nt: TGTGCCAGCAGTTTCTCAGGACGGACCTCTGGGGCCAACGTCCTGACTTTC
clone_size: -; j_call: TRBJ2-5; cdr3_length: 16; d_call: TRBD1; v_call: TRBV6-2/TRBV6-3; cdr3_aa: CASSSPGRGLQETQYF; cdr3_nt: TGTGCCAGCAGTTCCCCGGGCAGGGGGCTTCAAGAGACCCAGTACTTC
clone_size: few; j_call: TRBJ2-5; cdr3_length: 12; d_call: -; v_call: TRBV25-1; cdr3_aa: CASRTEGETQYF; cdr3_nt: TGTGCCAGCAGGACCGAGGGAGAGACCCAGTACTTC
clone_size: few; j_call: TRBJ2-3; cdr3_length: 13; d_call: TRBD2; v_call: TRBV20-1; cdr3_aa: CSARDRIAGGEYF; cdr3_nt: TGCAGTGCTAGAGATAGGATAGCGGGGGGAGAGTATTTT
clone_size: -; j_call: TRBJ1-2; cdr3_length: 13; d_call: -; v_call: TRBV3-1; cdr3_aa: CASSRDPLYGYTF; cdr3_nt: TGTGCCAGCAGCCGGGACCCCCTCTATGGCTACACCTTC
clone_size: few; j_call: TRBJ1-1; cdr3_length: 15; d_call: TRBD1; v_call: TRBV5-1; cdr3_aa: CASSPETGRNTEAFF; cdr3_nt: TGCGCCAGCAGCCCGGAGACAGGGAGGAACACTGAAGCTTTCTTT
clone_size: few; j_call: TRBJ2-7; cdr3_length: 13; d_call: TRBD1; v_call: TRBV10-3; cdr3_aa: CATWTGTGNEQYF; cdr3_nt: TGTGCCACGTGGACTGGGACAGGGAACGAGCAGTACTTC
clone_size: -; j_call: TRBJ2-3; cdr3_length: 16; d_call: -; v_call: TRBV10-1; cdr3_aa: CASSERSQSKADTQYF; cdr3_nt: TGCGCCAGCAGTGAGAGAAGTCAGAGCAAGGCAGATACGCAGTATTTT
clone_size: -; j_call: TRBJ2-7; cdr3_length: 17; d_call: -; v_call: TRBV4-1; cdr3_aa: CASSTPGRAGPGGEQYF; cdr3_nt: TGCGCCAGCAGCACCCCTGGCCGTGCAGGACCTGGAGGCGAGCAGTACTTC
clone_size: few; j_call: TRBJ2-5; cdr3_length: 15; d_call: TRBD1; v_call: TRBV2; cdr3_aa: CASSPLGTVRETQYF; cdr3_nt: TGTGCCAGCAGTCCCCTCGGGACAGTACGGGAGACCCAGTACTTC
clone_size: few; j_call: TRBJ2-1; cdr3_length: 16; d_call: -; v_call: TRBV9; cdr3_aa: CASSVYLRGSYNEQFF; cdr3_nt: TGTGCCAGCAGCGTTTACCTCAGGGGCTCCTACAATGAGCAGTTCTTC
clone_size: -; j_call: TRBJ2-5; cdr3_length: 13; d_call: -; v_call: TRBV19; cdr3_aa: CASSIKVSYGQYF; cdr3_nt: TGTGCCAGTAGTATAAAGGTCTCCTACGGGCAGTACTTC
clone_size: few; j_call: TRBJ2-3; cdr3_length: 16; d_call: -; v_call: TRBV5-1; cdr3_aa: CASSLDVRYSTDTQYF; cdr3_nt: TGCGCCAGCAGCTTGGACGTCCGGTACAGCACAGATACGCAGTATTTT
clone_size: -; j_call: TRBJ1-4; cdr3_length: 15; d_call: -; v_call: TRBV9; cdr3_aa: CASSVSQGANEKLFF; cdr3_nt: TGTGCCAGCAGCGTAAGCCAGGGCGCTAATGAAAAACTGTTTTTT
clone_size: few; j_call: TRBJ2-3; cdr3_length: 15; d_call: TRBD2; v_call: TRBV28; cdr3_aa: CASSILAGGADTQYF; cdr3_nt: TGTGCCAGCAGTATCCTAGCGGGAGGCGCAGATACGCAGTATTTT